This TCR delta chain came from a study of gamma-delta T cells after stem cell transplantation (dated by TCRdb to between 2015 and 2016). CDR1 and CDR2, per the germline V gene, are GEAIGNYY and EKD. V is pared back by 1 base and J by 0 bases, with 20 bases lying between the germline termini. The CDR3 runs 19 residues from the cysteine to the phenylalanine. Left in the record is the CDR3 DNA by itself, 57 bases read in frame from the first base. Libraries came from RT-PCR. Sequencing took place on an Illumina MiSeq. In TCRdb, clones were called once more from the public reads by CATT, and rows of identical DNA were later combined. Across this sample there are 2,000 or so delta-chain clones, with roughly 14% seen only once. The leading ten clones occupy 28% of the sample. Comments on this clone: This clone's antigen is unknown. No base qualities exist here, and no much larger clone lies one base off it.

Sequences were obtained from gamma-delta T cells. The sequence is built from TRDV2 and TRDJ2, with TRDD3 tentatively as D gene (6 bases match). TCRdb records no J gene; here it was assigned by comparing the DNA to germline. This clonotype originated in a human donor. It is not recorded whose cells these are; they may come from a transplant donor. Here the CDR3 is given as CACDTRSRTGSSLTAQLFF. The nucleotides are TGTGCCTGTGACACGAGAAGTCGGACTGGGTCCTCTTTGACAGCACAACTCTTCTTT.